This TCR beta chain was found in a study of T cell responses to AZD1222 COVID-19 vaccine. Sequenced by immunoSEQ multiplex PCR; TCRdb stores in-frame clones only, minus some. The table shows about 140,000 clones, with about 91% occurring only once. The CDR3 contains 16 residues. Trimming took 1 base from V and 6 from J; bases not matched to a gene: 10. Germline CDR1 SGDLS, CDR2 YYNGEE. Here the sequenced sample was peripheral blood, taken on day 0 of AZD1222 vaccination. The clonotype comes from an adult in good health. The gene calls are TRBV9 and TRBJ2-1; 7 bases map to TRBD2. The CDR3 DNA reads TGTGCCAGCAGCGTAATGCCTAGCGGCCTCCTCAATGAGCAGTTCTTC. This encodes CASSVMPSGLLNEQFF.